This TCR beta chain was identified in a study of Ad26.COV2.S vaccination and SARS-CoV-2 variants. Generated by immunoSEQ multiplex PCR, the TCRdb table keeps only in-frame clones and is missing some. The sample has around 420,000 clones; around 87% are singletons. The sample's treatment: about 20 received Ad26.COV2.S at low or high dose, single or two shots; roughly 5 received placebo; per-sample allocation not given. On day 63 after the first injection, vaccine and placebo recipients gave samples. The CDR3 spans 15 residues. The chain couples TRBV21-1 to TRBJ2-7; TRBD2, as called in the table, went unchecked against the DNA. TRBV21-1 is designated a pseudogene. The sample consisted of peripheral blood, taken in a trial of Ad26.COV2.S vaccine versus placebo. The sequence came from a person between 18 and 59 years old who received the Ad26.COV2.S COVID-19 vaccine or a placebo. CDR3 DNA: TGTGCCAGCAGCAAAGAACTAGCGGGGGCCTACGAGCAGTACTTC. It yields the protein CASSKELAGAYEQYF.